This passage covers 15 T cell receptor beta chains from one sample sequenced in a study of breast tumors, draining lymph nodes, adjacent tissues. TCRdb used MiXCR to reprocess the multiplex PCR reads, holding one entry per CDR3 protein. The sample includes around 290,000 distinct CDR3 sequences, 30% seen only once; the top ten take roughly 1.1%. Breast cancer patients provided tissue from their axillary draining lymph nodes. Sequenced: axillary lymph node tissue. The receptors here all came from a female donor with breast cancer. Some clones in this sample may be carry-over from other donors' samples.

The genes are TRBV5-4 and TRBJ2-7; TRBD1 might be the D (5 bases). Germline CDR1 reads SGHNT; CDR2 reads YYREEE (reference sequence). Trimming left V 0 bases short and J 5 bases short, with 9 bases between. The CDR3 is 13 amino acids. The CDR3 DNA reads TGTGCCAGCAGCTTGGACAGGTGGGACGAGCAGTACTTC. This codes for CASSLDRWDEQYF.

This clonotype has ten or more counts. V usage is TRBV2 and J usage is TRBJ2-1; 9 positions match TRBD2. J was trimmed by 5 bases and V by 4 bases; bases with no gene match: 3. The V gene's germline CDR1 is SNHLY and CDR2 FYNNEI. This CDR3 has 14 residues. The CDR3 bases are TGTGCCAGCAGTGCGGCTAGCGGGGACAATGAGCAGTTCTTC. Its protein product is CASSAASGDNEQFF.

The gene calls are TRBV15 and TRBJ2-6; 7 positions agree with TRBD1. The V gene end was trimmed by 0 bases and the J gene end by 4 bases; junction bases not matched to a gene: 3. The germline V gene encodes CDR1 LNHNV and CDR2 YYDKDF (reference sequence). The CDR3 loop spans 16 amino acids. The CDR3 is CATSRDRGPGANVLTF. In DNA, the CDR3 is TGTGCCACCAGCAGAGATAGGGGGCCCGGGGCCAACGTCCTGACTTTC.

This clonotype was seen a single time. The CDR3 region has the DNA TGTGCCACTGGACAAAAGAACCAGCCCCAGCATTTT. Protein: CATGQKNQPQHF. This sequence joins TRBV24-1 and TRBJ1-5, with a tentative D call TRBD1 (5 bases). This CDR3 is built from 12 residues. Germline CDR1 and CDR2: KGHDR and SFDVKD. Trimming removed 10 bases from V and 7 bases from J, with 13 bases in between.

This clonotype was counted at least ten times. The chain employs TRBV9 and TRBJ1-4, with a tentative D call TRBD1 (5 bases). Germline-derived CDR1 and CDR2 are SGDLS and YYNGEE. This CDR3 contains 14 residues. V was clipped by 2 bases and J by 8 bases, with 13 bases between them. The CDR3 DNA reads as TGTGCCAGCAGCGTGGGAGGGGTTGGAGAAAAACTGTTTTTT. Protein: CASSVGGVGEKLFF. Using reference TRBV9 and TRBJ1-4 for the parts outside the CDR3, the full variable domain is DSGVTQTPKHLITATGQRVTLRCSPRSGDLSVYWYQQSLDQGLQFLIQYYNGEERAKGNILERFSAQQFPDLHSELNLSSLELGDSALYFCASSVGGVGEKLFFGSGTQLSVL.

There are many counts of this clonotype. The chain couples TRBV5-6 to TRBJ1-2; 12 nucleotides line up with TRBD1. The CDR3 loop spans 14 amino acids. The junction had 6 bases not matched to a gene; V was cut back by 4 bases and J by 8 bases. Germline V gene sequence: CDR1 SGHDT, CDR2 YYEEEE. CDR3 sequence (DNA): TGTGCCAGCAGCCCGGGACAGGGGGCGACCGGCTACACCTTC. Translated: CASSPGQGATGYTF. Variable domain in full (rest from reference TRBV5-6 and TRBJ1-2): DAGVTQSPTHLIKTRGQQVTLRCSPKSGHDTVSWYQQALGQGPQFIFQYYEEEERQRGNFPDRFSGHQFPNYSSELNVNALLLGDSALYLCASSPGQGATGYTFGSGTRLTVV.

This clonotype was recorded many times. J is TRBJ2-1 and V is TRBV7-2; tentatively, D is TRBD2 (6 bases). The CDR3 has 15 residues. With 1 base removed from V and 3 bases from J, the gap between germline ends came to 10 bases. Germline-derived CDR1 and CDR2 are SGHTA and FQGNSA. CDR3 region: CASSLVGGNYNEQFF. CDR3 nucleotides: TGTGCCAGCAGCTTAGTCGGCGGGAACTACAATGAGCAGTTCTTC.

This clonotype was seen many times. Here the CDR3 reads CSASPGRSSYNEQFF. The CDR3 region has the DNA TGCAGTGCCTCTCCGGGCCGGAGCTCCTACAATGAGCAGTTCTTC. The gene calls are TRBV20-1 and TRBJ2-1, with no clear D. In germline, CDR1 is DFQATT, CDR2 SNEGSKA (reference sequence). CDR3 length: 15 amino acids. The ends were cut back, 6 bases at V and 0 bases at J, with 15 bases in the middle.

Regarding this clonotype: One base away lies a much larger clone, so this may be a sequencing read error. The chain links TRBV11-3 to TRBJ2-3; 11 positions agree with TRBD2. The germline V gene encodes CDR1 SGHNT and CDR2 YENEEA. This CDR3 contains 16 residues. CDR3 region: CAGSSIAGGPADTQYF. CDR3 DNA sequence: TGTGCCGGCAGCTCAATAGCGGGAGGGCCGGCAGATACGCAGTATTTT.

Turning to this clonotype: Possible read error: a much larger clone is one base away. The chain carries TRBV20-1 and TRBJ2-7; 8 bases match TRBD1. Germline CDR1 reads DFQATT; CDR2 reads SNEGSKA (reference sequence). The CDR3 totals 14 residues. V was pared by 3 bases and J by 6 bases, with 10 bases of the junction left unmatched. As DNA, the CDR3 is TGCAGTGCTAGTGCGATGGACAGGGTGACCGAGCAGTACTTC. Amino acid sequence: CSASAMDRVTEQYF.

This clonotype was seen only a few times. The genes are TRBV28 and TRBJ1-5, with D possibly matching TRBD1 (5 bases). Germline CDR1 is MDHEN and CDR2 is SYDVKM. Trimming removed 5 bases at V and 4 bases at J, with 18 bases between. The length of the CDR3 is 16 residues. CDR3: CASSPHRYRGNQPQHF. The CDR3 bases are TGTGCCAGCAGTCCCCACAGGTATAGGGGTAATCAGCCCCAGCATTTT. The full variable domain, in which reference TRBV28 and TRBJ1-5 provide the parts outside the CDR3, is DVKVTQSSRYLVKRTGEKVFLECVQDMDHENMFWYRQDPGLGLRLIYFSYDVKMKEKGDIPEGYSVSREKKERFSLILESASTNQTSMYLCASSPHRYRGNQPQHFGDGTRLSIL.

This clonotype came up many times. The rearrangement links TRBV5-5 to TRBJ2-5; 16 nucleotides agree with TRBD2. This CDR3 has 19 amino acids. Germline V CDR1 and CDR2: SGHKS, YYEKEE (reference sequence). Unmatched junction bases numbered 13, after V lost 4 bases and J lost 4 bases. The CDR3 loop reads CASSPPGLAGGPRGETQYF. The CDR3 DNA reads TGTGCCAGCAGCCCCCCGGGACTAGCGGGAGGGCCGAGAGGAGAGACCCAGTACTTC.

This clonotype was picked up many times. This chain connects TRBV14 to TRBJ2-1; 7 nucleotides line up with TRBD1. The V and J ends lost 4 bases and 11 bases, in that order; junction bases with no gene match: 11. In germline, CDR1 is SGHDN, CDR2 FVKESK. This CDR3 spans 14 amino acids. CDR3 amino acids: CASSRVSTGQQQFF. DNA for the CDR3: TGTGCCAGCAGCCGAGTTTCGACAGGGCAGCAGCAGTTCTTC.

This clonotype appeared a single time. This chain joins TRBV24-1 and TRBJ2-1; TRBD2 agrees at 9 bases. The CDR3 sequence is 17 residues long. The germline CDR1 and CDR2 sequences are KGHDR and SFDVKD. Germline trimming cut 5 bases from V and 0 bases from J; bases unmatched to any gene: 7. In DNA, the CDR3 is TGTGCCACCAGTGCCAGGCTAGCGGGATCCTCCTACAATGAGCAGTTCTTC. Protein: CATSARLAGSSYNEQFF.

This clonotype was observed a handful of times. The chain employs TRBV6-2 or TRBV6-3 and TRBJ2-7, with no clear D. Looked up from germline, CDR1 is MNHEY and CDR2 is SVGEGT. This CDR3 is 13 amino acids long. V lost 3 bases to trimming and J lost 3 bases, with 9 bases between them. As DNA, the CDR3 is TGTGCCAGCAGTTATTTTTCGCGCTACGAGCAGTACTTC. Protein: CASSYFSRYEQYF.